This passage covers 3 T cell receptor beta chains from one sample sequenced in a study of T cell responses to AZD1222 COVID-19 vaccine. Using immunoSEQ multiplex PCR, the repertoire was profiled, and TCRdb retains in-frame clones only, with some absent. The repertoire holds just under 100,000 clones, with 88% as singletons. Sequencing was performed on peripheral blood, taken on day 0 of AZD1222 vaccination. Every receptor here comes from an adult in good health.

The V gene is TRBV6-1, the J gene TRBJ1-3, with D perhaps TRBD1 (6 bases). The CDR3 contains 15 residues. Trimming left V 3 bases short and J 0 bases short, with 9 bases between. Germline V CDR1 and CDR2: MNHNS, SASEGT. The DNA of the CDR3 is TGTGCCAGCAGTGATACAGGGAACTCTGGAAACACCATATATTTT. This encodes CASSDTGNSGNTIYF.

V gene TRBV5-1 combines with J gene TRBJ2-5; TRBD2 is a possible D gene (6 bases). From germline, CDR1 is SGHRS and CDR2 YFSETQ. V was trimmed by 4 bases and J by 2 bases, leaving 15 bases between them. CDR3 length equals 15 residues. CDR3 region: CASSPRDWEQETQYF. The CDR3 DNA follows: TGCGCCAGCAGCCCCCGGGACTGGGAACAAGAGACCCAGTACTTC.

CDR3 coding DNA: TGTGCCAGCTCCCCTATACAGGGAGATCGTGGGACCCAGTACTTC. Encoded protein: CASSPIQGDRGTQYF. The chain combines TRBV18 with TRBJ2-5; D might be TRBD1 (6 bases). Deletions cut 6 bases from V and 7 bases from J, with 21 bases between. CDR3 length equals 15 residues. Germline loops: CDR1 KGHSH, CDR2 LQKENI. The full variable domain, its missing parts supplied by reference TRBV18 and TRBJ2-5, is NAGVMQNPRHLVRRRGQEARLRCSPMKGHSHVYWYRQLPEEGLKFMVYLQKENIIDESGMPKERFSAEFPKEGPSILRIQQVVRGDSAAYFCASSPIQGDRGTQYFGPGTRLLVL.